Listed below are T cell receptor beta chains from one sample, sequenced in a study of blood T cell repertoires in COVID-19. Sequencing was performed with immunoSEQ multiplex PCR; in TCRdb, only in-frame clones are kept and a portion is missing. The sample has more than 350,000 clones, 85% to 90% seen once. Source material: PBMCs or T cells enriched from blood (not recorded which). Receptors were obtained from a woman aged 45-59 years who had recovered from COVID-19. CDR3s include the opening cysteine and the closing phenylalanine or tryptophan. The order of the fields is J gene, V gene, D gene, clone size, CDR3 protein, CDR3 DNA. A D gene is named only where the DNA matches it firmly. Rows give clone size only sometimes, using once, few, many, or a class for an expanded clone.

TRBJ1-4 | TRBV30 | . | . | CAWSPGDGGKLFF | TGTGCCTGGTCCCCCGGAGACGGCGGAAAACTGTTTTTT
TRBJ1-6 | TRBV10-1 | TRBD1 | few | CASSGRQGSSYNSPLHF | TGCGCCAGCAGCGGTCGACAGGGGAGCTCCTATAATTCACCCCTCCACTTT
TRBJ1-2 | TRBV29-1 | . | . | CSVPDGESGGYTF | TGCAGCGTTCCAGACGGCGAGTCGGGTGGCTACACCTTC
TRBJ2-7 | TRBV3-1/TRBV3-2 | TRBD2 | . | CASSTIAGSYEQYF | TGTGCCAGCAGCACTATAGCGGGGAGCTACGAGCAGTACTTC
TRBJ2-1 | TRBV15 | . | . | CATSRDYPGGSYNEQFF | TGTGCCACCAGCAGAGATTACCCGGGTGGAAGCTACAATGAGCAGTTCTTC
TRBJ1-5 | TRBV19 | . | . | CASSRDGRNQPQHF | TGTGCCAGTAGTAGGGACGGGAGAAATCAGCCCCAGCATTTT
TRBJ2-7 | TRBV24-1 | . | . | CATPEGTSHEQYF | TGTGCCACCCCTGAGGGGACATCCCACGAGCAGTACTTC
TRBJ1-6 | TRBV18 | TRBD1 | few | CASSPPGTGYSYNSPLHF | TGTGCCAGCTCACCACCGGGGACAGGATACTCCTATAATTCACCCCTCCACTTT
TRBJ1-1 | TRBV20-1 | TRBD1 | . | CSADRGTEAFF | TGCAGTGCTGACAGGGGGACTGAAGCTTTCTTT
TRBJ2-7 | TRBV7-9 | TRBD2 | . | CASSLSGGGSYEQYF | TGTGCCAGCAGCTTAAGCGGGGGCGGATCCTACGAGCAGTACTTC
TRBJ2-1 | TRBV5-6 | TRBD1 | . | CASSPRTGGNLNEQFF | TGTGCCAGCAGCCCCCGGACAGGGGGGAACCTCAATGAGCAGTTCTTC
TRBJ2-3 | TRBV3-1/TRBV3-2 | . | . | CASSQWGEGADTQYF | TGTGCCAGCAGCCAATGGGGGGAGGGGGCAGATACGCAGTATTTT
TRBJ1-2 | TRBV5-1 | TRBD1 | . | CASRRGQYGYTF | TGCGCCAGCAGAAGGGGGCAATATGGCTACACCTTC
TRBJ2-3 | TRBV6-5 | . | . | CASSSPSGQHTQYF | TGTGCCAGCAGTTCTCCGTCGGGTCAGCATACGCAGTATTTT
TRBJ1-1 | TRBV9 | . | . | CASSVVLRGRMNTEAFF | TGTGCCAGCAGCGTAGTTTTGAGGGGGAGAATGAACACTGAAGCTTTCTTT
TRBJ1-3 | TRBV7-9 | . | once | CASSPRRGGSLSGNTIYF | TGTGCCAGCAGCCCCCGGAGGGGAGGTAGCCTCTCTGGAAACACCATATATTTT
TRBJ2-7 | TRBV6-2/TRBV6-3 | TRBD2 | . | CASSPLGSGGSFYTTYEQYF | TGTGCCAGCAGCCCTTTAGGTAGCGGGGGATCATTTTACACCACCTACGAGCAGTACTTC
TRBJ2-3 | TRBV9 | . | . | CASSALSTDTQYF | TGTGCCAGCAGCGCTTTGAGCACAGATACGCAGTATTTT
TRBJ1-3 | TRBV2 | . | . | CASSVQGLSGNTIYF | TGTGCCAGCAGTGTACAGGGCCTCTCTGGAAACACCATATATTTT
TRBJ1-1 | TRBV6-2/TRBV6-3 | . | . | CASSYPSNTEAFF | TGTGCCAGCAGTTATCCGTCGAACACTGAAGCTTTCTTT
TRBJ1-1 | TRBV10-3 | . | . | CAISEGGVNTEAFF | TGTGCCATCAGTGAGGGGGGCGTTAACACTGAAGCTTTCTTT
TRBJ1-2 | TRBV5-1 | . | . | CASSLSPPGGYTF | TGCGCCAGCAGCTTGTCGCCGCCGGGGGGCTACACCTTC
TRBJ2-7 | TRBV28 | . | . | CASREGGSYEQYF | TGTGCCAGCCGGGAAGGGGGTTCCTACGAGCAGTACTTC
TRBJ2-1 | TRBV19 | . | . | CASSTQGGEQFF | TGTGCCAGTAGTACGCAGGGTGGCGAGCAGTTCTTC
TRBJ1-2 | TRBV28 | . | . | CVTEGNYGYTF | TGTGTAACCGAGGGTAACTATGGCTACACCTTC
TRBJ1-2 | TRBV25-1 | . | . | CASGAGYGYTF | TGTGCCAGTGGAGCGGGCTATGGCTACACCTTC
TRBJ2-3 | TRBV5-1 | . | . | CASSPINRGGDTQYF | TGCGCCAGCAGCCCGATAAATAGAGGGGGAGATACGCAGTATTTT
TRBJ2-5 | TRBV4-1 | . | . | CASSMRDQETQYF | TGCGCCAGCAGCATGCGGGACCAAGAGACCCAGTACTTC
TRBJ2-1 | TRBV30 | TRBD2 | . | CAWGAGTTAYNEQFF | TGTGCCTGGGGGGCCGGGACTACAGCCTACAATGAGCAGTTCTTC
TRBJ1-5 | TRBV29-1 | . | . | CSAQAGIGDQPQHF | TGCAGCGCCCAGGCCGGGATTGGGGATCAGCCCCAGCATTTT
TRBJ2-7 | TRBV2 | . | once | CASSSLVHEQYF | TGTGCCAGCAGTTCCTTAGTCCACGAGCAGTACTTC
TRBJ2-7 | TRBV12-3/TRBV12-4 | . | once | CASSIGARYEQYF | TGTGCCAGCAGTATAGGGGCGCGCTACGAGCAGTACTTC
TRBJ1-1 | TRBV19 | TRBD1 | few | CASSKGTGDMNTEAFF | TGTGCCAGTAGTAAAGGGACAGGGGACATGAACACTGAAGCTTTCTTT
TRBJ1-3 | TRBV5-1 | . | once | CASSLEGGSGNTIYF | TGCGCCAGCAGCTTGGAAGGGGGCTCTGGAAACACCATATATTTT
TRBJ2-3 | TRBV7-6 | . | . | CASSLVSREATDTQYF | TGTGCCAGCAGCTTAGTTTCCAGGGAAGCCACAGATACGCAGTATTTT
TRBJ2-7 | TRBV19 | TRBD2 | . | CASSKAGGFAYEQYF | TGTGCCAGTAGTAAAGCGGGGGGATTTGCCTACGAGCAGTACTTC
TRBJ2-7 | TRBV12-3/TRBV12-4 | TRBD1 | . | CASRRTGFPEQYF | TGTGCCAGCAGACGGACAGGGTTTCCCGAGCAGTACTTC
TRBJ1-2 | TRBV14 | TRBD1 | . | CASPQTGNSYGYTF | TGTGCCAGCCCCCAGACAGGGAACTCTTATGGCTACACCTTC
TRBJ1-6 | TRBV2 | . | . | CASSPDSSYNSPLHF | TGTGCCAGCAGTCCCGACAGCTCCTATAATTCACCCCTCCACTTT
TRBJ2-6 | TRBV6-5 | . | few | CASRPAGSGANVLTF | TGTGCCAGCAGACCCGCGGGTTCTGGGGCCAACGTCCTGACTTTC
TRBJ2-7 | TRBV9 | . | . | CASSVSGF | TGTGCCAGCAGCGTATCCGGGTTC
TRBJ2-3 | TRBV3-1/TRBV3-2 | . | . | CASSPGAGTDTQYF | TGTGCCAGCAGCCCAGGGGCTGGCACAGATACGCAGTATTTT
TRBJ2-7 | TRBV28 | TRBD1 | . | CASSNTGGQGRSEQYF | TGTGCCAGCAGTAACACCGGGGGACAGGGAAGATCCGAGCAGTACTTC
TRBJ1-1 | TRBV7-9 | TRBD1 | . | CASSRPPTGVNTEAFF | TGTGCCAGCAGCCGCCCACCGACAGGGGTGAACACTGAAGCTTTCTTT
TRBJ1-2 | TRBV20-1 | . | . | CSAKPYGGYTF | TGCAGTGCTAAGCCGTACGGTGGCTACACCTTC
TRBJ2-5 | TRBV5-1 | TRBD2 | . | CASAGLAGAETQYF | TGCGCCAGCGCCGGACTAGCGGGAGCGGAGACCCAGTACTTC
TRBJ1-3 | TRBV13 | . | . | CASSLVRGNTIYF | TGTGCCAGCAGCTTAGTGAGGGGAAACACCATATATTTT
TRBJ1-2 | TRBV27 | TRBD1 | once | CASSFLTGGSYGYTF | TGTGCCAGCAGTTTTTTAACAGGGGGTAGCTATGGCTACACCTTC
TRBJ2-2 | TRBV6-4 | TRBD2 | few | CASSDSSGGAGELFF | TGTGCCAGCAGTGACTCGAGCGGGGGGGCCGGGGAGCTGTTTTTT
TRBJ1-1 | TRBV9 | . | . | CASSVGFSITEAFF | TGTGCCAGCAGCGTAGGTTTTAGCATCACTGAAGCTTTCTTT
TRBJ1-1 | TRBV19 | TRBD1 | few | CATRVTGVKNTEAFF | TGTGCCACTCGGGTGACAGGGGTTAAGAACACTGAAGCTTTCTTT
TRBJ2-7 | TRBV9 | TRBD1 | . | CASSAWDSSSYEQYF | TGTGCCAGCAGCGCATGGGACAGCAGCTCCTACGAGCAGTACTTC
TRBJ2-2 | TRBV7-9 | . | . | CASSLARDTGELFF | TGTGCCAGCAGCTTAGCGCGTGACACCGGGGAGCTGTTTTTT
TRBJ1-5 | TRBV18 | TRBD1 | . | CASSPGTGESRQPQHF | TGTGCCAGCTCCCCCGGGACAGGAGAATCACGACAGCCCCAGCATTTT
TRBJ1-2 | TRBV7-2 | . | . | CASSLASGGNYGYTF | TGTGCCAGCAGCTTAGCATCGGGGGGGAACTATGGCTACACCTTC
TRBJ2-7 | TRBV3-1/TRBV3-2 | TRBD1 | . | CASSPNDRGDEQYF | TGTGCCAGCAGCCCTAACGACAGGGGGGACGAGCAGTACTTC
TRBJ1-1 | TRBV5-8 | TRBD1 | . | CASSRNRGAEAFF | TGTGCCAGCAGCCGTAACAGGGGCGCTGAAGCTTTCTTT
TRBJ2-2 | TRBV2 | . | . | CASTPEGSGGELFF | TGTGCCAGCACCCCGGAGGGTTCGGGCGGGGAGCTGTTTTTT
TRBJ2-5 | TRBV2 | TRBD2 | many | CASSRERGGKTQYF | TGTGCCAGCAGTCGGGAGCGGGGGGGCAAGACCCAGTACTTC
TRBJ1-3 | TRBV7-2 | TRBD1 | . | CASSPWGTGAGNTIYF | TGTGCCAGCAGTCCTTGGGGGACAGGGGCTGGAAACACCATATATTTT